This entry lists 20 T cell receptor beta chains sequenced from one sample in a study of human T cells and chemical hapten exposure. TCRdb ran MiXCR on the RACE reads and lists one entry per CDR3 protein. This table has 39,000 or so distinct CDR3 sequences, 3% to 4% appearing once. Time point in this sample: patch test 1, 2 weeks after DPC sensitization. Treatment meaning: therapeutic diphenylcyclopropenone sensitization with weekly scalp DPC. Whole blood that had not been fractionated was the source of extracted total RNA. Sample: whole blood, taken in connection with sensitization to the hapten diphenylcyclopropenone (DPC). The source is a man aged 45 to 65 with alopecia areata. Some clones in this sample may be carry-over from other donors' samples.

This clonotype was detected many times. The rearrangement uses TRBV12-3 or TRBV12-4 and TRBJ2-3; possibly TRBD2 for D (6 bases). This CDR3 has 15 residues. Trimming stripped 3 bases from V and 0 bases from J, with 10 bases between. The DNA for the CDR3 is TGTGCCAGCAGTTTCGTCGGGACTAGCACAGATACGCAGTATTTT. Translating it yields CASSFVGTSTDTQYF.

In its sample, this clonotype was seen many times. The chain employs TRBV7-9 and TRBJ1-3; D ambiguous. V lost 3 bases, J lost 1 base, and 10 bases lay in between. The CDR3 has 15 residues. Germline V gives CDR1 SEHNR, CDR2 FQNEAQ (reference sequence). The CDR3: CASSLTGVSGNTIYF. As DNA, the CDR3 is TGTGCCAGCAGCTTGACGGGAGTTTCTGGAAACACCATATATTTT.

This clonotype showed up many times. The chain uses TRBV4-1 and TRBJ2-7, with D tentatively TRBD2 (5 bases). Germline CDR1 reads MGHRA; CDR2 reads YSYEKL. This CDR3 is built from 15 residues. V was clipped by 0 bases and J by 3 bases, with 12 bases between them. The CDR3 region has the DNA TGCGCCAGCAGCCAAGATAGCCCAGCGGACTACGAGCAGTACTTC. It encodes CASSQDSPADYEQYF.

This clonotype has more than one count but fewer than ten. The chain combines TRBV25-1 with TRBJ2-7; unclear D gene. With 3 bases removed from V and 2 bases from J, the gap between germline ends came to 2 bases. The CDR3 covers 11 residues. From germline, CDR1 is MGHDK and CDR2 SYGVNS. The CDR3 protein is CASSDTYEQYF. Here the CDR3 DNA reads TGTGCCAGCAGTGATACCTACGAGCAGTACTTC.

This clonotype has a count of ten or more. The rearrangement uses TRBV6-6 and TRBJ2-7, with 12 nucleotides matching TRBD2. The trim removed 5 bases at V and 2 bases at J, leaving 4 bases unmatched. The germline gives CDR1 MNHNY, CDR2 SVGAGI (reference sequence). The CDR3 has 15 amino acids. CDR3 residues: CASSIRLAGAYEQYF. The CDR3 region has the DNA TGTGCCAGCAGTATACGACTAGCGGGAGCCTACGAGCAGTACTTC.

This clonotype was seen ten or more times. The V call is TRBV7-6, the J call TRBJ2-7; no definite D call. V lost 0 bases, J lost 1 base, and 13 bases lay in between. This CDR3 is 16 amino acids long. Germline CDR1 reads SGHVS; CDR2 reads FNYEAQ. The CDR3 loop is CASSLAAPVGSYEQYF. The CDR3 DNA sequence: TGTGCCAGCAGCTTAGCTGCCCCGGTCGGGTCCTACGAGCAGTACTTC. Full variable domain (rest looked up from reference TRBV7-6 and TRBJ2-7): GAGVSQSPRYKVTKRGQDVALRCDPISGHVSLYWYRQALGQGPEFLTYFNYEAQQDKSGLPNDRFSAERPEGSISTLTIQRTEQRDSAMYRCASSLAAPVGSYEQYFGPGTRLTVT.

Many counts were recorded for this clonotype. The V and J genes are TRBV24-1 and TRBJ2-2; D remains unclear. Germline lookup yields CDR1 KGHDR and CDR2 SFDVKD. The CDR3 is 14 amino acids. V shed 7 bases and J shed 0 bases, with 8 bases lying between them. The CDR3 coding sequence is TGTGCCACCAGGTCTACGTCGAACACCGGGGAGCTGTTTTTT. It specifies CATRSTSNTGELFF.

This clonotype was seen ten or more times. The CDR3 loop is CASSLRGAKNIQYF. In nucleotides, the CDR3 is TGTGCCAGCAGCTTACGGGGTGCCAAAAACATTCAGTACTTC. This rearrangement joins TRBV7-9 to TRBJ2-4, with D tentatively TRBD2 (5 bases). Germline loops: CDR1 SEHNR, CDR2 FQNEAQ (reference sequence). CDR3 length: 14 amino acids. V dropped 2 bases and J dropped 1 base, with 6 bases sitting between them.

This clonotype has ten or more counts. This rearrangement joins TRBV5-1 to TRBJ2-7; TRBD1 agrees at 11 bases. This CDR3 comprises 17 residues. Germline V gene lookup returns CDR1 SGHRS and CDR2 YFSETQ. With V trimmed by 4 bases and J by 4 bases, 13 bases remained unmatched. In DNA, the CDR3 is TGCGCCAGCAGCCCACTACCGGGACAGGGGGTCGGGTACGAGCAGTACTTC. It encodes CASSPLPGQGVGYEQYF.

The table lists this clonotype with many counts. CDR3 bases: TGTGCCAGCACTCGGACTAGCGGGAGCTCCGGAAACATTCAGTACTTC. Amino acid sequence: CASTRTSGSSGNIQYF. J is TRBJ2-4 and V is TRBV12-3 or TRBV12-4; 13 nucleotides match TRBD2. This CDR3 has 16 residues. The J segment lost 6 bases and the V segment lost 7 bases, leaving 9 bases of the junction unmatched.

This clonotype was counted many times. J is TRBJ2-7 and V is TRBV6-2 or TRBV6-3; 8 bases line up with TRBD2. V was clipped by 3 bases and J by 3 bases; unmatched bases: 13. Germline CDR1 MNHEY, CDR2 SVGEGT. This CDR3 is 17 amino acids long. CDR3 bases: TGTGCCAGCAGTTATAGTCCTGGGGCGGGAGGACGCTACGAGCAGTACTTC. The encoded protein is CASSYSPGAGGRYEQYF.

About this clonotype itself: Just one base apart from a much larger clone, this may be a read error. The V gene is TRBV7-9, the J gene TRBJ1-1, with D hard to call. CDR3 length equals 12 residues. Deletions cut 2 bases from V and 8 bases from J, with 9 bases between. The germline gives CDR1 SEHNR, CDR2 FQNEAQ (reference sequence). CDR3 sequence: CASSLIGSEAFF. The CDR3 bases are TGTGCCAGCAGCTTAATAGGTTCCGAAGCTTTCTTT.

This clonotype was observed many times. The genes are TRBV23-1 and TRBJ1-5; unclear D gene. TRBV23-1 is treated as an ORF (open reading frame) with a function not yet certain. This CDR3 region has 13 residues. Trimming cost V 4 bases and J 1 base, with 5 bases left between them. The CDR3 DNA reads TGCGCCAGCAGTCCGCCCAGCAATCAGCCCCAGCATTTT. Protein product: CASSPPSNQPQHF.

At least ten counts were recorded for this clonotype. This chain links TRBV5-1 with TRBJ1-1; no definite D call. This CDR3 comprises 15 residues. Per the germline V gene, CDR1 is SGHRS and CDR2 is YFSETQ. The ends were cut back, 2 bases at V and 5 bases at J, with 16 bases in the middle. CDR3 bases: TGCGCCAGCAGCTTCAACGGCCCGTCGCAGACTGAAGCTTTCTTT. It is translated as CASSFNGPSQTEAFF.

This clonotype was counted ten times or more. This chain links TRBV4-3 with TRBJ1-2, with 7 bases that match TRBD1. V was pared by 1 base and J by 8 bases, with 10 bases of the junction left unmatched. Looked up from germline, CDR1 is LGHNA and CDR2 is YSLEER. The CDR3 is 15 residues long. The CDR3 loop reads CASSQGLAGGLGYTF. CDR3 coding DNA: TGCGCCAGCAGCCAAGGACTGGCAGGGGGGCTAGGCTACACCTTC.

The table lists this clonotype with many counts. The chain employs TRBV28 and TRBJ1-2; the D gene is possibly TRBD1 (6 bases). CDR1 and CDR2 (germline): MDHEN, SYDVKM. V was pared by 3 bases and J by 0 bases, with 11 bases between. This CDR3 region has 15 residues. Written as DNA, the CDR3 is TGTGCCAGCAGTTTGGCAGGGGACCCTAACTATGGCTACACCTTC. It translates to CASSLAGDPNYGYTF.

This clonotype was recorded at least ten times. V is TRBV29-1 and J is TRBJ2-7; TRBD2 matches 7 bases. The CDR3 spans 14 residues. After removal of 4 bases from V and 3 bases from J, the junction contained 9 bases not matched to a gene. The germline gives CDR1 SQVTM, CDR2 ANQGSEA. CDR3 loop: CSVVREAGFYEQYF. DNA of the CDR3: TGCAGCGTTGTCAGGGAAGCGGGATTCTACGAGCAGTACTTC.

This clonotype showed up many times. The rearrangement uses TRBV19 and TRBJ2-7; 8 nucleotides match TRBD1. The J segment lost 3 bases and the V segment lost 5 bases, leaving 3 bases of the junction unmatched. Germline V gives CDR1 LNHDA, CDR2 SQIVND (reference sequence). This CDR3 contains 13 residues. CDR3 residues: CASSPGQDYEQYF. The CDR3 DNA reads as TGTGCCAGTAGTCCGGGACAGGACTACGAGCAGTACTTC.

The genes are TRBV20-1 and TRBJ2-1; D perhaps matches TRBD2 (5 bases). CDR3 length: 12 residues. V was pared by 6 bases and J by 4 bases, with 10 bases between. Germline lookup yields CDR1 DFQATT and CDR2 SNEGSKA (reference sequence). The CDR3 protein is CSALGLYNEQFF. In DNA, the CDR3 is TGCAGTGCCCTAGGACTGTACAATGAGCAGTTCTTC.

This clonotype was seen many times. The chain recombines TRBV20-1 with TRBJ2-1; 11 bases fit TRBD2. The CDR3 spans 14 residues. J was trimmed by 9 bases and V by 7 bases; bases with no gene match: 11. Germline values: CDR1 DFQATT, CDR2 SNEGSKA (reference sequence). DNA for the CDR3: TGCAGTGTTTATAAGACTAGCGGGAAATCTGAGCAGTTCTTC. It is translated as CSVYKTSGKSEQFF.